One sample yielded the 12 T cell receptor beta chains listed below, sequenced in a study of cytomegalovirus exposure and HLA in healthy donors. PCR was performed using 60 Vbeta and 13 Jbeta primers. Clones were read by immunoSEQ multiplex PCR, and TCRdb kept only the in-frame ones, dropping some. Found here are 160,000 or so clones, about 85% of them singletons; the top ten hold about 2.1%. Specimen: PBMCs. Receptor source: a woman under 30 in good health and CMV-seronegative.

The gene calls are TRBV21-1 and TRBJ1-2. TRBV21-1 is a documented pseudogene. The CDR3 contains 12 residues. CDR3 sequence (DNA): TGTGCCAGCAGCACCCTTAACTATGGCTACACCTTC. It codes for CASSTLNYGYTF.

The gene calls are TRBV9 and TRBJ1-6; no definite D call. The CDR3 runs to 12 residues. CDR1 and CDR2 from the germline V gene are SGDLS and YYNGEE. Trimming shortened V by 0 bases and J by 9 bases, and 4 bases separated the two germline ends. The CDR3 coding sequence is TGTGCCAGCAGCGTAGTCGGTTCACCCCTCCACTTT. Translated: CASSVVGSPLHF.

This sequence joins TRBV6-1 and TRBJ2-3; D call uncertain. V lost 5 bases to trimming and J lost 1 base, with 10 bases between them. CDR1 MNHNS and CDR2 SASEGT come from the germline V gene. CDR3 size: 14 residues. The CDR3 bases are TGTGCCAGCAGTCCTCTCGGTGGCACAGATACGCAGTATTTT. Translating it yields CASSPLGGTDTQYF.

The CDR3 nucleotides are TGTGCCAGCAGGGGCGGGGGGGCGGATGGCTACACCTTC. Translation gives CASRGGGADGYTF. This chain joins TRBV27 and TRBJ1-2; maybe TRBD1 (6 bases). The V end lost 6 bases, the J end lost 6 bases, and 14 bases lay between the germline ends. Germline V CDR1 and CDR2: MNHEY, SMNVEV (reference sequence). This CDR3 is built from 13 residues.

This clone came up a few times. The rearrangement links TRBV7-2 to TRBJ2-1, with TRBD2 matching 15 bases. Germline CDR1 reads SGHTA; CDR2 reads FQGNSA. With 2 bases clipped from V and 6 bases from J, the junction kept 8 bases outside the gene matches. The CDR3 length is 18 residues. CDR3 protein: CASSLPGLAGGAFNEQFF. Written as DNA, the CDR3 is TGTGCCAGCAGCTTACCTGGACTAGCGGGGGGGGCCTTCAATGAGCAGTTCTTC. Full variable domain (missing parts from reference TRBV7-2 and TRBJ2-1): GAGVSQSPSNKVTEKGKDVELRCDPISGHTALYWYRQSLGQGLEFLIYFQGNSAPDKSGLPSDRFSAERTGGSVSTLTIQRTQQEDSAVYLCASSLPGLAGGAFNEQFFGPGTRLTVL.

This chain uses TRBV28 with TRBJ1-2, with D unresolved. The CDR3 sequence is 13 residues long. The V and J ends lost 2 bases and 5 bases respectively, with 9 bases between them. CDR1 is MDHEN, CDR2 SYDVKM, per germline. CDR3 amino acids: CASSLGQIYGYTF. The CDR3 DNA is TGTGCCAGCAGTTTAGGTCAGATTTATGGCTACACCTTC.

The chain uses TRBV7-8 and TRBJ2-4; maybe TRBD2 (5 bases). Per the germline V gene, CDR1 is SGHVS and CDR2 is FQNEAQ. V gave up 3 bases and J gave up 0 bases, with 21 bases separating them. CDR3 size: 19 residues. Here the CDR3 DNA reads TGTGCCAGCAGCTTTCAGCCAGACTACCAAGATCCAGCCAAAAACATTCAGTACTTC. This sequence encodes CASSFQPDYQDPAKNIQYF.

The table lists this clone with a few counts. This chain connects TRBV6-5 to TRBJ2-7, with D possibly TRBD2 on 5 matching bases. The V and J ends lost 4 bases and 1 base respectively, with 17 bases between them. This CDR3 is 16 amino acids long. Germline V gene data show CDR1 as MNHEY and CDR2 as SVGAGI. CDR3 residues: CASSSGIPGRSYEQYF. In DNA, the CDR3 is TGTGCCAGCAGTTCCGGGATCCCTGGCAGGTCCTACGAGCAGTACTTC.

The chain joins TRBV9 to TRBJ2-1, with 12 nucleotides matching TRBD2. Germline CDR1 is SGDLS and CDR2 is YYNGEE. The CDR3 consists of 14 residues. J gave up 7 bases and V 6 bases, and 5 bases lay outside the gene matches. CDR3 in amino acids: CASTRTSGENEQFF. Written as DNA, the CDR3 is TGTGCCAGCACCCGGACTAGCGGGGAGAATGAGCAGTTCTTC.

The chain couples TRBV7-8 to TRBJ2-3; maybe TRBD2 (6 bases). The CDR3 is 16 residues long. Germline lookup yields CDR1 SGHVS and CDR2 FQNEAQ. Trimming pared 1 base from V and 6 bases from J, leaving 17 bases between. This CDR3 is CASSLESWDWGDTQYF. DNA for the CDR3: TGTGCCAGCAGCTTAGAATCCTGGGACTGGGGGGATACGCAGTATTTT.

V and J are TRBV5-4 and TRBJ1-2; perhaps TRBD1 as D (6 bases). The ends were cut back, 0 bases at V and 4 bases at J, with 10 bases in the middle. Germline CDR1 and CDR2: SGHNT and YYREEE (reference sequence). This CDR3 is built from 14 residues. CDR3 coding DNA: TGTGCCAGCAGCTTGGGGGGGCGCAGCTATGGCTACACCTTC. This codes for CASSLGGRSYGYTF.

The rearrangement links TRBV29-1 to TRBJ2-5; unclear D gene. The germline V and J ends were trimmed by 3 bases and 5 bases, with 10 bases remaining between them. This CDR3 has 12 amino acids. CDR1 and CDR2 (germline): SQVTM, ANQGSEA. DNA of the CDR3: TGCAGCGTTGACCGAGCTGTTGAGACCCAGTACTTC. Its protein is CSVDRAVETQYF.